A single sample gave rise to the 31 T cell receptor beta chains below, sequenced in a study of blood T cell repertoires in COVID-19. Repertoires were generated with immunoSEQ multiplex PCR, while TCRdb's copy carries only in-frame clones and drops some. The table lists about 97,000 clones, approximately 85% of them singletons. Source material: peripheral blood. The source is a middle-aged man with active or convalescent COVID-19.

CDR3 nucleotides: TGTGCCAGCAGGTTTAATCATAAGGTGGGGGCGCCCCAGCATTTT. This translates into CASRFNHKVGAPQHF. V and J are TRBV2 and TRBJ1-5; D is perhaps TRBD1 (6 bases). The CDR3 consists of 15 residues. The germline CDR1 and CDR2 sequences are SNHLY and FYNNEI. Deletions cut 6 bases from V and 9 bases from J, with 21 bases between.

The chain joins TRBV3-1 (or the pseudogene TRBV3-2) to TRBJ2-7; D not certain. Looked up from germline, CDR1 is LGHDT and CDR2 is YNNKEL (reference sequence). The CDR3 runs 14 residues. V lost 0 bases to trimming and J lost 0 bases, with 6 bases between them. The CDR3 nucleotides are TGTGCCAGCAGCCAAGAGGTGAGCTCCTACGAGCAGTACTTC. Protein: CASSQEVSSYEQYF.

J is TRBJ1-6 and V is TRBV11-3; the D gene is possibly TRBD1 (6 bases). CDR1 is SGHNT and CDR2 is YENEEA in the germline V gene. CDR3 size: 14 residues. Trimming shortened V by 0 bases and J by 10 bases, and 10 bases separated the two germline ends. This chain's CDR3 is CASSLEGGGSPLHF. The CDR3 DNA sequence: TGTGCCAGCAGCTTAGAGGGAGGGGGGTCACCCCTCCACTTT. The complete variable domain, with remaining parts taken from reference TRBV11-3 and TRBJ1-6, reads EAGVVQSPRYKIIEKKQPVAFWCNPISGHNTLYWYLQNLGQGPELLIRYENEEAVDDSQLPKDRFSAERLKGVDSTLKIQPAELGDSAVYLCASSLEGGGSPLHFGNGTRLTVT.

In regard to this clone: Different DNA sequences within this sample yield the same CDR3. The rearrangement links TRBV6-5 to TRBJ2-7, with D unclear. V was cut by 0 bases and J by 0 bases, with 9 bases left in between. The CDR3 loop spans 15 amino acids. The germline V gene encodes CDR1 MNHEY and CDR2 SVGAGI. The CDR3 DNA sequence: TGTGCCAGCAGTTACTCGCATACCAGCTCCTACGAGCAGTACTTC. It encodes CASSYSHTSSYEQYF.

The rearrangement uses TRBV4-3 and TRBJ1-2, with D perhaps TRBD1 (6 bases). Trimming cost V 0 bases and J 4 bases, with 15 bases left between them. Germline V gene data show CDR1 as LGHNA and CDR2 as YSLEER. The CDR3 contains 16 residues. CDR3 nucleotide sequence: TGCGCCAGCAGCCAAGATCGGGCCAGGGGTCTCTATGGCTACACCTTC. Translating it yields CASSQDRARGLYGYTF.

The chain uses TRBV6-1 and TRBJ2-3; 7 nucleotides align to TRBD1. CDR1 is MNHNS, CDR2 SASEGT, per germline. The CDR3 consists of 15 residues. After removal of 0 bases from V and 2 bases from J, the junction contained 2 bases not matched to a gene. The CDR3, as DNA: TGTGCCAGCAGTGAAGCGGGACAGTTCACAGATACGCAGTATTTT. It codes for CASSEAGQFTDTQYF.

The V call is TRBV11-1, the J call TRBJ2-7; tentative D call: TRBD2 (7 bases). The germline V gene has CDR1 SGHAT and CDR2 FQDESV (reference sequence). Trimming took off 5 bases at V and 0 bases at J, with 14 bases between the two ends. The CDR3 sequence is 15 residues long. CDR3 coding DNA: TGTGCCAGCAGCCCGCGGGGGCGGAACTCCTACGAGCAGTACTTC. Residues: CASSPRGRNSYEQYF.

The V call is TRBV7-6, the J call TRBJ2-6, with no clear D. CDR3 length: 14 amino acids. V was shortened by 1 base and J by 4 bases, with 5 bases between the two germline ends. Per germline, CDR1 SGHVS and CDR2 FNYEAQ. The CDR3 sequence: CASSLDEGANVLTF. The CDR3 DNA reads TGTGCCAGCAGCTTAGACGAGGGGGCCAACGTCCTGACTTTC.

In its sample, this clone was seen a few times. The V gene is TRBV19, the J gene TRBJ2-1, with 11 bases that match TRBD2. Germline CDR1 and CDR2: LNHDA and SQIVND (reference sequence). V lost 4 bases, J lost 8 bases, and 1 base stayed unmatched. CDR3 length: 13 amino acids. CDR3 sequence reads: CASSTSGGYEQFF. The CDR3 DNA is TGTGCCAGTAGTACTAGCGGGGGGTATGAGCAGTTCTTC.

This chain links TRBV7-2 with TRBJ1-4, with 7 bases matching TRBD1. The CDR3 is made up of 15 amino acids. Germline CDR1 SGHTA, CDR2 FQGNSA. J was trimmed by 3 bases and V by 1 base; bases with no gene match: 2. In DNA, the CDR3 is TGTGCCAGCAGCTTAGGGGGACAGTCTAATGAAAAACTGTTTTTT. Its protein is CASSLGGQSNEKLFF.

The gene calls are TRBV19 and TRBJ2-3; 9 positions match TRBD2. This CDR3 spans 13 amino acids. From germline, CDR1 is LNHDA and CDR2 SQIVND (reference sequence). The ends lost 7 bases at V and 5 bases at J; junction bases unmatched: 4. Written as DNA, the CDR3 is TGTGCCAGTACCCGCGGGGGGGTAGATACGCAGTATTTT. Its translation is CASTRGGVDTQYF. The entire variable domain, with the rest obtained from reference TRBV19 and TRBJ2-3, is as follows: DGGITQSPKYLFRKEGQNVTLSCEQNLNHDAMYWYRQDPGQGLRLIYYSQIVNDFQKGDIAEGYSVSREKKESFPLTVTSAQKNPTAFYLCASTRGGVDTQYFGPGTRLTVL.

The chain links TRBV7-2 to TRBJ2-1; the match to TRBD2 covers 10 bases. J lost 5 bases, V lost 4 bases, and 2 bases had no gene match. CDR3 size: 14 residues. Per germline, CDR1 SGHTA and CDR2 FQGNSA. The CDR3 nucleotides are TGTGCCAGCAGCTCAAGCGGGGGGGACAATGAGCAGTTCTTC. It encodes CASSSSGGDNEQFF.

This clone was seen once. The chain links TRBV5-4 to TRBJ1-1; D is possibly TRBD1 (6 bases). Germline V gene lookup returns CDR1 SGHNT and CDR2 YYREEE (reference sequence). The V end was cut by 0 bases, the J end by 5 bases, with 11 bases between. This CDR3 spans 14 amino acids. The CDR3 region is CASSLGGGRTEAFF. CDR3 DNA sequence: TGTGCCAGCAGCTTGGGCGGGGGGCGAACTGAAGCTTTCTTT. The full variable domain, completed using reference TRBV5-4 and TRBJ1-1, is ETGVTQSPTHLIKTRGQQVTLRCSSQSGHNTVSWYQQALGQGPQFIFQYYREEENGRGNFPPRFSGLQFPNYSSELNVNALELDDSALYLCASSLGGGRTEAFFGQGTRLTVV.

The chain links TRBV24-1 to TRBJ2-3, with D possibly being TRBD2 (5 bases). V was shortened by 0 bases and J by 3 bases, with 12 bases between the two germline ends. CDR1 KGHDR and CDR2 SFDVKD come from the germline V gene. The CDR3 extends over 16 amino acids. CDR3 in DNA: TGTGCCACCAGTGATTTGAGGGCCCCGGGAACAGATACGCAGTATTTT. It yields the protein CATSDLRAPGTDTQYF.

The rearrangement uses TRBV4-1 and TRBJ2-2, with 8 bases that match TRBD1. CDR3 length equals 16 residues. V was pared by 3 bases and J by 3 bases, with 6 bases of the junction left unmatched. Germline V gives CDR1 MGHRA, CDR2 YSYEKL. CDR3 region: CASSHRDRRHTGELFF. Here the CDR3 DNA reads TGCGCCAGCAGCCACCGGGACAGGAGACACACCGGGGAGCTGTTTTTT.

The CDR3 sequence is CASSLVGTEKRAFF. Here the CDR3 DNA reads TGTGCCAGCAGCTTAGTTGGGACAGAGAAAAGAGCTTTCTTT. V and J are TRBV7-8 and TRBJ1-1; 7 positions match TRBD1. The CDR3 runs to 14 residues. The J segment lost 10 bases and the V segment lost 1 base, leaving 9 bases of the junction unmatched. Germline V lookup: CDR1 SGHVS, CDR2 FQNEAQ. Supplemented by reference TRBV7-8 and TRBJ1-1, the full variable domain reads GAGVSQSPRYKVAKRGQDVALRCDPISGHVSLFWYQQALGQGPEFLTYFQNEAQLDKSGLPSDRFFAERPEGSVSTLKIQRTQQEDSAVYLCASSLVGTEKRAFFGQGTRLTVV.

This clone was recorded once. DNA of the CDR3: TGTGCCATCAGGCTCGGCGATACAGGGTGGTCACCCCTCCACTTT. Protein: CAIRLGDTGWSPLHF. This chain joins TRBV10-3 and TRBJ1-6; D is perhaps TRBD1 (6 bases). CDR3 size: 15 residues. Trimming stripped 6 bases from V and 10 bases from J, with 19 bases between. Per the germline V gene, CDR1 is ENHRY and CDR2 is SYGVKD.

This rearrangement joins TRBV29-1 to TRBJ2-2; unclear D gene. Germline V gene data show CDR1 as SQVTM and CDR2 as ANQGSEA. The V end was cut by 7 bases, the J end by 7 bases, with 13 bases between. The CDR3 extends over 12 amino acids. CDR3 loop: CSARSSGGELFF. In DNA form, the CDR3 reads TGCAGCGCCCGGTCGTCAGGCGGGGAGCTGTTTTTT.

In its sample, this clone was seen once. V usage is TRBV30 and J usage is TRBJ1-1; D is perhaps TRBD1 (5 bases). The CDR3 sequence is 12 residues long. In germline, CDR1 is GTSNPN, CDR2 SVGIG (reference sequence). The V end lost 2 bases, the J end lost 12 bases, and 16 bases lay between the germline ends. This chain's CDR3 is CAWSLFQGRSFF. The CDR3 DNA sequence: TGTGCCTGGAGTCTCTTCCAGGGTCGGTCTTTCTTT.

The chain is built from TRBV4-2 and TRBJ2-1; D unresolved. This CDR3 contains 15 residues. The V end lost 0 bases, the J end lost 4 bases, and 10 bases lay between the germline ends. Germline lookup yields CDR1 LGHNA and CDR2 YNFKEQ. The CDR3 region has the DNA TGTGCCAGCAGCCAAGATCGGAGCAGTTACAATGAGCAGTTCTTC. This translates into CASSQDRSSYNEQFF.

This clone was seen just once. The junction differs from germline at one of its ends, possibly a read error. The rearrangement uses TRBV7-7 and TRBJ2-2; possibly TRBD1 for D (6 bases). CDR3 length equals 14 residues. The germline CDR1 and CDR2 sequences are SSHAT and FNYEAQ (reference sequence). The CDR3 DNA sequence: TGTGCTAGCACCCGTGCAGGGGACACCGGGGAGCTGTTTTTT. It yields the protein CASTRAGDTGELFF.

The chain carries TRBV18 and TRBJ1-2; possibly TRBD1 for D (6 bases). The germline gives CDR1 KGHSH, CDR2 LQKENI. The CDR3 runs to 14 residues. Trimming removed 3 bases from V and 1 base from J, with 9 bases in between. The CDR3 is CASSPQGLNYGYTF. In DNA, the CDR3 is TGTGCCAGCTCACCGCAGGGGCTTAACTATGGCTACACCTTC.

This chain joins TRBV3-1 (or the pseudogene TRBV3-2) and TRBJ2-1, with D perhaps matching TRBD2 (6 bases). The V end lost 4 bases, the J end lost 0 bases, and 10 bases lay between the germline ends. Germline V gene data show CDR1 as LGHDT and CDR2 as YNNKEL (reference sequence). The CDR3 spans 15 residues. CDR3 sequence reads: CASSLRDFSYNEQFF. As DNA, the CDR3 is TGTGCCAGCAGCCTTCGGGACTTCTCCTACAATGAGCAGTTCTTC.

The CDR3 loop reads CAISRQGANYGYTF. The CDR3 DNA reads TGTGCCATCAGCCGACAGGGGGCTAACTATGGCTACACCTTC. The V and J genes are TRBV10-3 and TRBJ1-2, with 9 bases fitting TRBD1. This CDR3 spans 14 amino acids. CDR1 and CDR2 (germline): ENHRY, SYGVKD. V shed 6 bases, J shed 0 bases, and the junction held 2 bases outside the gene matches.

The DNA for the CDR3 is TGCAGCGCCCGGACTACCAGGGAAGCTTTCTTT. It encodes CSARTTREAFF. The chain has TRBV29-1 and TRBJ1-1, with D uncertain. Trimming cost V 7 bases and J 8 bases, with 14 bases left between them. This CDR3 has 11 residues. CDR1 SQVTM and CDR2 ANQGSEA come from the germline V gene.

The V and J genes are TRBV3-1 (or the pseudogene TRBV3-2) and TRBJ1-6, with D tentatively TRBD1 (5 bases). V lost 1 base to trimming and J lost 7 bases, with 8 bases between them. CDR1 is LGHDT and CDR2 is YNNKEL in the germline V gene (reference sequence). The CDR3 loop spans 14 amino acids. CDR3 region: CASSQAGVNSPLHF. In DNA, the CDR3 is TGTGCCAGCAGCCAAGCGGGGGTAAATTCACCCCTCCACTTT.

The gene calls are TRBV9 and TRBJ1-2; D gene uncertain. The CDR3 is 15 residues long. CDR1 is SGDLS, CDR2 YYNGEE, per germline. The V gene lost 0 bases and the J gene lost 2 bases, with 11 bases spanning the gap. The CDR3 sequence is CASSVGVDPNYGYTF. The CDR3 nucleotides are TGTGCCAGCAGCGTAGGCGTAGATCCAAACTATGGCTACACCTTC. Using reference TRBV9 and TRBJ1-2 for the parts outside the CDR3, the full variable domain is DSGVTQTPKHLITATGQRVTLRCSPRSGDLSVYWYQQSLDQGLQFLIQYYNGEERAKGNILERFSAQQFPDLHSELNLSSLELGDSALYFCASSVGVDPNYGYTFGSGTRLTVV.

This rearrangement joins TRBV21-1 to TRBJ2-2; the D segment call TRBD2 is taken from the table without a DNA check. TRBV21-1 is recorded as a pseudogene. This CDR3 comprises 17 residues. The CDR3 DNA follows: TGTGCCAGCACCAAAAGCAGGGAGGACCTTAACACCGGGGAGCTGTTTTTT. Translated: CASTKSREDLNTGELFF.

The V and J genes are TRBV6-2 or TRBV6-3 and TRBJ1-5; D remains ambiguous. Trimming left V 6 bases short and J 5 bases short, with 8 bases between. This CDR3 has 12 residues. Germline V gene sequence: CDR1 MNHEY, CDR2 SVGEGT. This CDR3 is CASSRNYQPQHF. CDR3 coding DNA: TGTGCCAGCAGCCGAAACTATCAGCCCCAGCATTTT.

The chain has TRBV5-1 and TRBJ1-2; 7 positions match TRBD1. Germline CDR1 SGHRS, CDR2 YFSETQ. The trim removed 3 bases at V and 4 bases at J, leaving 9 bases unmatched. The CDR3 is made up of 15 amino acids. CDR3 bases: TGCGCCAGCAGCTCGGATCCGGGACAGCCCTATGGCTACACCTTC. Its protein is CASSSDPGQPYGYTF.

V usage is TRBV19 and J usage is TRBJ1-2; 7 nucleotides match TRBD1. CDR3 length equals 12 residues. V lost 4 bases, J lost 7 bases, and 3 bases stayed unmatched. Germline V gene data show CDR1 as LNHDA and CDR2 as SQIVND (reference sequence). The chain's CDR3 is CASSRQGGGYTF. In DNA, the CDR3 is TGTGCCAGTAGTAGGCAGGGGGGTGGCTACACCTTC.